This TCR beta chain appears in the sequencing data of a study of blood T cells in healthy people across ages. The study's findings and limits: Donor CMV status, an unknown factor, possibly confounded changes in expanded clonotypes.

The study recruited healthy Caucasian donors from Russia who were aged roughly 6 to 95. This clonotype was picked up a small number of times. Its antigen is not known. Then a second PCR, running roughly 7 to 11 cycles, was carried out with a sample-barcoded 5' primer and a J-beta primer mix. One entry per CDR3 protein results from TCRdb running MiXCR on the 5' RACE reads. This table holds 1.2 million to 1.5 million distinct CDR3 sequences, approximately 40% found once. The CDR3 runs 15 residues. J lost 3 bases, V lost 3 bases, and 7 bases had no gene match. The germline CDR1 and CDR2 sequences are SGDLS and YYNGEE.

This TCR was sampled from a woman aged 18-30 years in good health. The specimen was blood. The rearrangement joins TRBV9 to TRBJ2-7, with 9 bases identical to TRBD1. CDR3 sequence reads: CASSEGPGQGYEQYF. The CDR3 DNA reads TGTGCCAGCAGCGAAGGGCCGGGACAGGGCTACGAGCAGTACTTC.